These T cell receptor beta chains were read from a single sample in a study of blood T cell repertoires in COVID-19. The protocol was immunoSEQ multiplex PCR, while the TCRdb copy is restricted to in-frame clones and leaves out a portion. The sample comprises roughly 230,000 clones, roughly 91% of which are singletons, and 7.2% rests with the top ten. Sequenced material: PBMCs or T cells enriched from blood (not recorded which). All receptors derive from a man younger than 40 in a cohort exposed to, infected with or recovered from COVID-19 (not recorded which). Both conserved end residues are part of each CDR3. Fields, in order: CDR3 protein, CDR3 DNA, D gene, clone size, V gene, J gene. D genes are given only for firm matches. A clone size is listed for some rows: how often the clone was seen (once, few, many), or a class if it is expanded.

CDR3 protein: CASSETPPGQGTHEQYF; CDR3 DNA: TGTGCCAGCAGTGAAACTCCCCCGGGACAGGGGACCCACGAGCAGTACTTC; D gene: TRBD1; clone size: NA; V gene: TRBV6-1; J gene: TRBJ2-7
CDR3 protein: CATSPGLAGGEQYF; CDR3 DNA: TGTGCCACCTCTCCGGGACTAGCGGGAGGTGAGCAGTATTTT; D gene: TRBD2; clone size: NA; V gene: TRBV24-1; J gene: TRBJ2-3
CDR3 protein: CASSVGTSGITDTQYF; CDR3 DNA: TGCGCCAGCAGCGTAGGGACTAGCGGGATCACAGATACGCAGTATTTT; D gene: TRBD2; clone size: NA; V gene: TRBV5-1; J gene: TRBJ2-3
CDR3 protein: CASSPRGRANTEAFF; CDR3 DNA: TGTGCCAGCAGCCCCAGGGGCAGGGCGAACACTGAAGCTTTCTTT; D gene: NA; clone size: NA; V gene: TRBV7-8; J gene: TRBJ1-1
CDR3 protein: CSARDYEQYF; CDR3 DNA: TGCAGTGCTCGGGACTACGAGCAGTACTTC; D gene: NA; clone size: NA; V gene: TRBV20-1; J gene: TRBJ2-7
CDR3 protein: CASRAVGRANEKLFF; CDR3 DNA: TGTGCCAGCAGGGCTGTTGGCAGGGCTAATGAAAAACTGTTTTTT; D gene: NA; clone size: NA; V gene: TRBV6-5; J gene: TRBJ1-4
CDR3 protein: CASRGQGANDYGYTF; CDR3 DNA: TGTGCCAGCAGGGGACAGGGGGCGAACGACTATGGCTACACCTTC; D gene: TRBD1; clone size: NA; V gene: TRBV6-4; J gene: TRBJ1-2
CDR3 protein: CASSTPSSARNTIYF; CDR3 DNA: TGTGCCAGCAGTACGCCATCTTCCGCGCGAAACACCATATATTTT; D gene: NA; clone size: NA; V gene: TRBV9; J gene: TRBJ1-3
CDR3 protein: CATSSIAGDHNEQFF; CDR3 DNA: TGTGCCACCAGCAGTATAGCGGGGGACCACAATGAGCAGTTCTTC; D gene: TRBD2; clone size: NA; V gene: TRBV15; J gene: TRBJ2-1
CDR3 protein: CASSQRHTGRATGNGYTF; CDR3 DNA: TGTGCCAGCAGCCAAAGGCATACGGGAAGGGCCACGGGGAATGGCTACACCTTC; D gene: NA; clone size: NA; V gene: TRBV14; J gene: TRBJ1-2
CDR3 protein: CASSLVPGYPGELFF; CDR3 DNA: TGTGCCAGCAGCTTAGTTCCAGGGTACCCCGGGGAGCTGTTTTTT; D gene: NA; clone size: NA; V gene: TRBV7-9; J gene: TRBJ2-2
CDR3 protein: CASSDSQGAVEQFF; CDR3 DNA: TGTGCCAGCAGTGACTCTCAGGGGGCCGTTGAGCAGTTCTTC; D gene: TRBD1; clone size: NA; V gene: TRBV6-4; J gene: TRBJ2-1
CDR3 protein: CASSMISRQQPEAFF; CDR3 DNA: TGTGCCAGTAGTATGATATCCCGACAGCAACCTGAAGCTTTCTTT; D gene: NA; clone size: NA; V gene: TRBV19; J gene: TRBJ1-1
CDR3 protein: CASTLKRQVPGENTEAFF; CDR3 DNA: TGTGCCAGCACCCTAAAACGACAGGTTCCTGGTGAGAACACTGAAGCTTTCTTT; D gene: NA; clone size: NA; V gene: TRBV27; J gene: TRBJ1-1
CDR3 protein: CASSPIGGYSNQPQHF; CDR3 DNA: TGTGCCAGTAGCCCAATAGGGGGCTATAGCAATCAGCCCCAGCATTTT; D gene: TRBD1; clone size: NA; V gene: TRBV19; J gene: TRBJ1-5
CDR3 protein: CASSSRQGLGTLHF; CDR3 DNA: TGTGCCAGCAGCTCCCGACAGGGCCTAGGGACCCTCCACTTT; D gene: TRBD1; clone size: NA; V gene: TRBV11-2; J gene: TRBJ1-6
CDR3 protein: CASSLLTFGLAGDGEQFF; CDR3 DNA: TGTGCCAGCAGTTTACTAACTTTCGGGCTAGCGGGAGACGGTGAGCAGTTCTTC; D gene: TRBD2; clone size: NA; V gene: TRBV27; J gene: TRBJ2-1
CDR3 protein: CASSLGQGSNTEAFF; CDR3 DNA: TGTGCCAGCTCACTTGGACAGGGGTCGAACACTGAAGCTTTCTTT; D gene: TRBD1; clone size: few; V gene: TRBV18; J gene: TRBJ1-1
CDR3 protein: CASNGGLSSYNEQFF; CDR3 DNA: TGTGCCAGCAATGGCGGGCTAAGCTCCTACAATGAGCAGTTCTTC; D gene: NA; clone size: NA; V gene: TRBV28; J gene: TRBJ2-1
CDR3 protein: CASSSTRGESLAKNIQYF; CDR3 DNA: TGTGCCAGCAGCTCAACCAGGGGGGAATCTCTAGCCAAAAACATTCAGTACTTC; D gene: NA; clone size: NA; V gene: TRBV28; J gene: TRBJ2-4